This TCR beta chain was profiled in a study of cytomegalovirus exposure and HLA in healthy donors. V lost 5 bases and J lost 5, with 9 bases in between. CDR1 is PRHDT and CDR2 is FYEKMQ in the germline V gene (reference sequence). This CDR3 spans 12 amino acids. PCR employed 60 Vbeta and 13 Jbeta primers. Method: immunoSEQ multiplex PCR; TCRdb's copy keeps in-frame clones and lacks some. The table has tens of thousands of clones, approximately 76% seen once. Study findings and constraints: In a later analysis, at a false discovery rate of 0.05, approximately 16,000 TCR beta sequences matched HLA alleles. Earlier analysis looked at TCR beta V segments, and most were productive about 90% or about 30% of the time.

For this clone: Antigen unknown.

This TCR was recovered from a woman in her twenties or thirties in good health and CMV-seropositive. The material sequenced was PBMCs. J is TRBJ1-1 and V is TRBV13; D unresolved. In DNA form, the CDR3 reads TGTGCCAGCAGCCAATTGAGAACTGAAGCTTTCTTT. Its translation is CASSQLRTEAFF.